The 2 T cell receptor beta chains below all came from one sample that was sequenced in a study of T cells in Graves' hyperthyroidism and ophthalmopathy. TCR beta CDR3 region amplification was performed from RNA transcripts. Initially, a first-round RT-PCR of the TCR CDR3 employed the HTBI primer set. TCRdb used MiXCR to reprocess the multiplex PCR reads, holding one entry per CDR3 protein. In the table there are about 610,000 distinct CDR3 sequences, roughly 15% of which are singletons. Sequenced material: blood. Every receptor here comes from a woman aged 40-49 years with Graves' ophthalmopathy.

The sample holds many counts of this clonotype. This chain connects TRBV12-3 or TRBV12-4 to TRBJ2-4; D could derive from TRBD1 or TRBD2 (7 bases each). V was cut by 5 bases and J by 8 bases, with 13 bases left in between. The CDR3 runs to 13 residues. CDR3 region: CASSMTGRDIQYF. As DNA, the CDR3 is TGTGCCAGCAGTATGACAGGGAGGGACATTCAGTACTTC.

This clonotype showed up just a few times. The rearrangement joins TRBV7-2 to TRBJ1-1; 7 nucleotides align to TRBD1. This CDR3 is built from 14 residues. The germline gives CDR1 SGHTA, CDR2 FQGNSA. Trimming cost V 5 bases and J 4 bases; bases outside gene matches: 7. CDR3 DNA sequence: TGTGCCAGCAGCCGAGGGGGCGCGAGCACTGAAGCTTTCTTT. Translated, it gives CASSRGGASTEAFF.